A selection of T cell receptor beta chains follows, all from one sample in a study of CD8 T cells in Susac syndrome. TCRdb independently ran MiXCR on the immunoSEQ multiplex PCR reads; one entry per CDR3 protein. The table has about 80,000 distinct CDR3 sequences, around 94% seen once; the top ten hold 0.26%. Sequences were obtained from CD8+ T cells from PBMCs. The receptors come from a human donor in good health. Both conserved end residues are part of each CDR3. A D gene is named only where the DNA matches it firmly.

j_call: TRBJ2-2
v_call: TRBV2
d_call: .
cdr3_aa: CASSDTYPGRELFF
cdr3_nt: TGTGCCAGCAGTGACACGTATCCGGGCCGGGAGCTGTTTTTT

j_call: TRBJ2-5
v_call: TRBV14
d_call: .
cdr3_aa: CASSQDLLAIETQYF
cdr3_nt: TGTGCCAGCAGCCAAGACCTCCTAGCCATTGAGACCCAGTACTTC

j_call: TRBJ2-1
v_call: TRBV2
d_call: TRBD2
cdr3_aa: CASIGGRAGEQFF
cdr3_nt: TGTGCCAGCATAGGCGGGAGAGCTGGTGAGCAGTTCTTC

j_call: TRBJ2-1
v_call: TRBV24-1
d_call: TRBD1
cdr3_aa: CATSGGQGNNEQFF
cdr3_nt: TGTGCCACCAGTGGTGGACAGGGTAACAATGAGCAGTTCTTC

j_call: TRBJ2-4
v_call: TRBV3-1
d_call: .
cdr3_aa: CASSQGRVAKNIQYF
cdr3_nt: TGTGCCAGCAGCCAAGGCAGGGTAGCCAAAAACATTCAGTACTTC

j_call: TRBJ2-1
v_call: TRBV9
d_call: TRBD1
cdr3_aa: CASSGQTGYNEQFF
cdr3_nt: TGTGCCAGCAGCGGACAGACAGGGTACAATGAGCAGTTCTTC

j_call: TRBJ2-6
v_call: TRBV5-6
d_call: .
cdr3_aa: CASSSAGYSGANVLTF
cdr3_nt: TGTGCCAGCAGCTCGGCGGGTTACTCTGGGGCCAACGTCCTGACTTTC

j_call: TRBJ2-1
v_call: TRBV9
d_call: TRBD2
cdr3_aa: CASSTQRGAYNEQFF
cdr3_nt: TGTGCCAGCAGCACTCAGCGGGGGGCCTACAATGAGCAGTTCTTC

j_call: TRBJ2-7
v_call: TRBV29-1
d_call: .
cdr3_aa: CSVEDQRGPSYEQYF
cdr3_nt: TGCAGCGTTGAAGATCAACGGGGACCCTCCTACGAGCAGTACTTC

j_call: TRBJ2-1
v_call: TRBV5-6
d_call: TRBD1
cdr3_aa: CASSLDRGRAVGWWQFF
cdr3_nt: TGTGCCAGCAGCTTGGACAGGGGGCGCGCGGTTGGGTGGTGGCAGTTCTTC

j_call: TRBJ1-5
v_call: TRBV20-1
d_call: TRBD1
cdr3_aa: CSAAPDRVGDNQPQHF
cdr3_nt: TGCAGTGCTGCCCCGGACAGGGTGGGGGACAATCAGCCCCAGCATTTT